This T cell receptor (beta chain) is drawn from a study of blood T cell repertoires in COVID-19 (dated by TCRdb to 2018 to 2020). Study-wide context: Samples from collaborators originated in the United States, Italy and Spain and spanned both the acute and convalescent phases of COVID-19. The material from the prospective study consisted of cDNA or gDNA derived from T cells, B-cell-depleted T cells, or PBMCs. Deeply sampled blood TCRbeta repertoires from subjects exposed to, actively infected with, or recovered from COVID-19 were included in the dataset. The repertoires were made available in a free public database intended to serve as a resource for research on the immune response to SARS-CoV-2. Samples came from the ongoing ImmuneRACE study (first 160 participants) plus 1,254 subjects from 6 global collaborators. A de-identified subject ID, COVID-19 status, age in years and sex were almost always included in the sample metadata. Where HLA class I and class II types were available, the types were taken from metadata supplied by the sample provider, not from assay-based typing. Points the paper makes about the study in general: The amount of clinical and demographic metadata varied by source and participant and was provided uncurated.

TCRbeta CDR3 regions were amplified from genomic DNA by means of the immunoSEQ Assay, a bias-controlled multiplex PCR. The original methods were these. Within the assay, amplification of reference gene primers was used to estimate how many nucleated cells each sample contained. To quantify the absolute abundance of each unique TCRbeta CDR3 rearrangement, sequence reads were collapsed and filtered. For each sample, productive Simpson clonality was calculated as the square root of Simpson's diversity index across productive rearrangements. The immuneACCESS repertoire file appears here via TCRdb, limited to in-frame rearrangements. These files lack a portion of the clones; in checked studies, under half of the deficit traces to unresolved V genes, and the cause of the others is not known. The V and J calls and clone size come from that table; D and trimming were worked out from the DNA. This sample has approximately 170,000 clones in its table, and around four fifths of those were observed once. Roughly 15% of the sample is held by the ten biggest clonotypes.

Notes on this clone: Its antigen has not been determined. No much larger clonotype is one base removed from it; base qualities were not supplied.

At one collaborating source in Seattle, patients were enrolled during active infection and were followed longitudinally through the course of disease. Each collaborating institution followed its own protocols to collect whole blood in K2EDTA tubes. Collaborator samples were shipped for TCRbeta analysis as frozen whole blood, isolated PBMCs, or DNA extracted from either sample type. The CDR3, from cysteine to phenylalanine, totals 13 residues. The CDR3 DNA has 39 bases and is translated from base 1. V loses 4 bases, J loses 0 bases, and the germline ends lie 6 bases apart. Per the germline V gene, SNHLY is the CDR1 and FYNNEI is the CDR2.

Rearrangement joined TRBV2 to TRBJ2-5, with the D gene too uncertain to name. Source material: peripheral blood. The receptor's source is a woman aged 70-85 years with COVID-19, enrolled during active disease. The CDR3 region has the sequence CASSARYQETQYF. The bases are TGTGCCAGCAGTGCGAGGTACCAAGAGACCCAGTACTTC.